This TCR beta chain was captured in a study of T cell responses to AZD1222 COVID-19 vaccine. Germline V gene data show CDR1 as LGHDT and CDR2 as YNNKEL (reference sequence). Trimming removed 0 bases from V and 5 bases from J, with 19 bases in between. CDR3 size: 17 residues. Produced via immunoSEQ multiplex PCR; TCRdb's table is partial and in-frame only. Here the sample spans 95,000 to 150,000 clones, more than 85% being singletons. On this clone: What it binds is not known.

Study-level results: Regions 160-218 and 743-854 held dominance among vaccine-associated CD4 TCRs, which spanned spike.

J is TRBJ2-5 and V is TRBV3-1 (or the pseudogene TRBV3-2), with D perhaps given as TRBD1 or TRBD2 (7 bases each). The clonotype was recovered from an adult in good health. Sequenced here: peripheral blood, sampled on day 0 of MenACWY control vaccination. CDR3 DNA: TGTGCCAGCAGCCAAGATCCTCCAGGGGGGGTTGGGGAGACCCAGTACTTC. Protein: CASSQDPPGGVGETQYF.